A single sample gave rise to the 19 T cell receptor beta chains below, sequenced in a study of T cells after somatic rescue of genetic block. Assay used: immunoSEQ multiplex PCR; TCRdb lists only in-frame clones, some missing. Of about 67,000 clones listed, about 90% were seen once; the top ten hold approximately 3%. The specimen sequenced was peripheral blood mononuclear cells (PBMCs). Every receptor here comes from a man aged 35 to 55.

The CDR3 is CASLDRDFGGDTGELFF. CDR3 in DNA: TGCGCCAGCCTGGACCGGGACTTCGGTGGGGACACCGGGGAGCTGTTTTTT. The chain joins TRBV5-1 to TRBJ2-2; a weak D match, TRBD2 (6 bases). CDR1 is SGHRS, CDR2 YFSETQ, per germline. V was cut by 7 bases and J by 3 bases, with 22 bases left in between. The CDR3 totals 17 residues. The variable domain in full, with the rest retrieved from reference TRBV5-1 and TRBJ2-2, is KAGVTQTPRYLIKTRGQQVTLSCSPISGHRSVSWYQQTPGQGLQFLFEYFSETQRNKGNFPGRFSGRQFSNSRSEMNVSTLELGDSALYLCASLDRDFGGDTGELFFGEGSRLTVL.

A word on this clone: The same CDR3 is also encoded by other DNA sequences in this sample. The genes are TRBV9 and TRBJ2-3; the match to TRBD2 covers 7 bases. After removal of 0 bases from V and 4 bases from J, the junction contained 11 bases not matched to a gene. This CDR3 is built from 17 residues. CDR1 is SGDLS and CDR2 is YYNGEE in the germline V gene. CDR3 region: CASSVAPGAGVPDTQYF. The CDR3 DNA reads as TGTGCCAGCAGCGTAGCTCCCGGGGCGGGGGTACCAGATACGCAGTATTTT.

V is TRBV7-2 and J is TRBJ2-3; unclear D gene. Germline V gene sequence: CDR1 SGHTA, CDR2 FQGNSA. Trimming stripped 4 bases from V and 0 bases from J, with 11 bases between. This CDR3 has 15 residues. The CDR3 loop is CASSSPGFSTDTQYF. The DNA of the CDR3 is TGTGCCAGCAGCTCCCCCGGGTTCAGCACAGATACGCAGTATTTT.

The CDR3 sequence is CTSSREFGTESYEQYF. CDR3 nucleotide sequence: TGCACCAGCAGCAGAGAGTTCGGGACGGAGTCCTACGAGCAGTACTTC. The chain is built from TRBV1 and TRBJ2-7. TRBV1 is a listed pseudogene. This CDR3 comprises 16 residues.

This chain joins TRBV6-5 and TRBJ2-4; D may be TRBD1 or TRBD2 (6 bases each). The V end was cut by 0 bases, the J end by 6 bases, with 12 bases between. The CDR3 has 15 amino acids. Germline lookup yields CDR1 MNHEY and CDR2 SVGAGI. CDR3 nucleotide sequence: TGTGCCAGCAGTTACTCGACGGGGGCAATAAACATTCAGTACTTC. This sequence encodes CASSYSTGAINIQYF.

V gene TRBV2 combines with J gene TRBJ2-5, with TRBD1 identical over 8 bases. The CDR3 totals 14 residues. In germline, CDR1 is SNHLY, CDR2 FYNNEI. V trimming: 7 bases; J trimming: 5 bases; junction bases outside the gene matches: 9. CDR3 coding DNA: TGTGCCAGCACGGAGCAGGGGGCGGGGGAGACCCAGTACTTC. It yields the protein CASTEQGAGETQYF. Combining the CDR3 with reference TRBV2 and TRBJ2-5 gives the whole variable domain EPEVTQTPSHQVTQMGQEVILRCVPISNHLYFYWYRQILGQKVEFLVSFYNNEISEKSEIFDDQFSVERPDGSNFTLKIRSTKLEDSAMYFCASTEQGAGETQYFGPGTRLLVL.

The rearrangement links TRBV6-1 to TRBJ1-3; 7 positions agree with TRBD1. The CDR3 sequence is 15 residues long. The V gene end was trimmed by 7 bases and the J gene end by 2 bases; junction bases not matched to a gene: 8. The germline V gene encodes CDR1 MNHNS and CDR2 SASEGT. The CDR3 loop reads CASIPDRSTGNTIYF. DNA of the CDR3: TGTGCCAGCATCCCGGACAGGTCAACTGGAAACACCATATATTTT.

DNA of the CDR3: TGTGCCAGCAGCCCCGGACAGGGTGGCTACGAGCAGTACTTC. Protein: CASSPGQGGYEQYF. The rearrangement links TRBV7-6 to TRBJ2-5; 8 bases align to TRBD1. The J call may be in error: the DNA end matches TRBJ2-7 better. CDR3 length equals 14 residues. Germline loops: CDR1 SGHVS, CDR2 FNYEAQ.

The chain employs TRBV27 and TRBJ2-5; 8 nucleotides agree with TRBD1. The germline gives CDR1 MNHEY, CDR2 SMNVEV (reference sequence). The CDR3 has 14 residues. The V segment lost 8 bases and the J segment 4 bases; nucleotides outside the gene matches: 9. The CDR3, as DNA: TGTGCCAGCGGTTCCGGACAGGGAATAGAGACCCAGTACTTC. It translates to CASGSGQGIETQYF.

The chain employs TRBV4-1 and TRBJ2-1; D is unclear. The CDR3 sequence is 15 residues long. Trimming removed 1 base at V and 2 bases at J, with 9 bases between. Germline V lookup: CDR1 MGHRA, CDR2 YSYEKL. CDR3 nucleotide sequence: TGCGCCAGCAGCCAAGTGTCAGGAACCTACAATGAGCAGTTCTTC. Translation gives CASSQVSGTYNEQFF.

The chain joins TRBV28 to TRBJ2-1; 12 bases fit TRBD1. This CDR3 has 16 amino acids. CDR1 is MDHEN, CDR2 SYDVKM, per germline. The trim removed 5 bases at V and 5 bases at J, leaving 7 bases unmatched. In DNA form, the CDR3 reads TGTGCCAGCAGTAGCTCGGGACAGGGGGCCGACAATGAGCAGTTCTTC. This codes for CASSSSGQGADNEQFF. The complete variable domain, with remaining parts taken from reference TRBV28 and TRBJ2-1, reads DVKVTQSSRYLVKRTGEKVFLECVQDMDHENMFWYRQDPGLGLRLIYFSYDVKMKEKGDIPEGYSVSREKKERFSLILESASTNQTSMYLCASSSSGQGADNEQFFGPGTRLTVL.

This sequence joins TRBV5-6 and TRBJ2-4; D remains unclear. CDR3 length: 14 residues. Trimming took 1 base from V and 1 from J, leaving 6 bases between them. Germline-derived CDR1 and CDR2 are SGHDT and YYEEEE. CDR3: CASSLSHAKNIQYF. The CDR3 bases are TGTGCCAGCAGCTTGAGTCACGCCAAAAACATTCAGTACTTC.

The chain joins TRBV7-8 to TRBJ2-2; the D is unclear. The ends were cut back, 5 bases at V and 5 bases at J, with 15 bases in the middle. Germline CDR1 and CDR2: SGHVS and FQNEAQ. CDR3 size: 15 residues. The CDR3 sequence: CASSTLRARTGELFF. The CDR3 DNA reads as TGTGCCAGCAGCACCCTCCGGGCCAGGACCGGGGAGCTGTTTTTT. Based on the CDR3 plus reference TRBV7-8 and TRBJ2-2, the full variable domain is GAGVSQSPRYKVAKRGQDVALRCDPISGHVSLFWYQQALGQGPEFLTYFQNEAQLDKSGLPSDRFFAERPEGSVSTLKIQRTQQEDSAVYLCASSTLRARTGELFFGEGSRLTVL.

The CDR3 region is CASRGKPSSGELFF. The DNA of the CDR3 is TGTGCCAGTAGGGGCAAACCGAGCTCCGGGGAGCTGTTTTTT. The chain joins TRBV19 to TRBJ2-2; no clear D gene. The germline V gene has CDR1 LNHDA and CDR2 SQIVND (reference sequence). This CDR3 is 14 amino acids long. The V end was cut by 6 bases, the J end by 6 bases, with 14 bases between.

V is TRBV18 and J is TRBJ1-6, with D unresolved. V gave up 0 bases and J gave up 7 bases, with 16 bases separating them. CDR1 and CDR2 from the germline V gene are KGHSH and LQKENI. The CDR3 sequence is 17 residues long. The CDR3 spells CASSPPRQTSSNSPLHF. The DNA of the CDR3 is TGTGCCAGCTCACCACCCAGGCAGACCTCGTCCAATTCACCCCTCCACTTT. Full variable domain (outside the CDR3, taken from reference TRBV18 and TRBJ1-6): NAGVMQNPRHLVRRRGQEARLRCSPMKGHSHVYWYRQLPEEGLKFMVYLQKENIIDESGMPKERFSAEFPKEGPSILRIQQVVRGDSAAYFCASSPPRQTSSNSPLHFGNGTRLTVT.

The table lists this clone with a count of one. This chain links TRBV7-2 with TRBJ1-1; no clear D gene. Germline loops: CDR1 SGHTA, CDR2 FQGNSA. Trimming took off 4 bases at V and 0 bases at J, with 9 bases between the two ends. There are 14 residues in the CDR3. CDR3 region: CASSSLGVNTEAFF. CDR3 DNA: TGTGCCAGCAGCTCGTTGGGCGTGAACACTGAAGCTTTCTTT.

V gene TRBV5-4 combines with J gene TRBJ2-7, with D tentatively TRBD1 (6 bases). V dropped 4 bases and J dropped 2 bases, with 13 bases sitting between them. The CDR3 is 14 amino acids. Germline lookup yields CDR1 SGHNT and CDR2 YYREEE (reference sequence). CDR3 in DNA: TGTGCCAGCAGCACCCGGACAGCTACCTACGAGCAGTACTTC. It is translated as CASSTRTATYEQYF.

This chain joins TRBV27 and TRBJ2-3; 7 bases match TRBD2. The CDR3 length is 15 residues. The germline V gene encodes CDR1 MNHEY and CDR2 SMNVEV (reference sequence). The V segment lost 5 bases and the J segment 2 bases; nucleotides outside the gene matches: 7. CDR3 residues: CASSLSSGTTDTQYF. The CDR3 DNA is TGTGCCAGCAGTCTTTCTAGCGGCACCACAGATACGCAGTATTTT.

The chain recombines TRBV7-8 with TRBJ2-7; weak D call: TRBD2 (6 bases). The ends were cut back, 3 bases at V and 0 bases at J, with 12 bases in the middle. CDR1 is SGHVS, CDR2 FQNEAQ, per germline. The CDR3 length is 15 residues. The CDR3 here is CASSLGRRGSYEQYF. The DNA of the CDR3 is TGTGCCAGCAGCTTGGGGCGGAGGGGCTCCTACGAGCAGTACTTC.